This entry is about one TCR beta chain. This entry is derived from a study of blood T cell repertoires in COVID-19. Repertoires were generated with immunoSEQ multiplex PCR, while TCRdb's copy carries only in-frame clones and drops some. This repertoire shows 170,000 or so clones, roughly 86% found once; its top ten account for 7%. Per germline, CDR1 SQVTM and CDR2 ANQGSEA. With 4 bases clipped from V and 3 bases from J, the junction kept 4 bases outside the gene matches. The CDR3 consists of 13 residues. This receptor was identified in a man aged 45 to 65 with active or convalescent COVID-19. Material for sequencing was peripheral blood. The genes are TRBV29-1 and TRBJ2-3, with 7 bases aligning to TRBD1. Written as DNA, the CDR3 is TGCAGCGTTGCTCGACAGGGTACAGATACGCAGTATTTT. Amino acid sequence: CSVARQGTDTQYF.